These 15 T cell receptor beta chains were all obtained from the same sample, sequenced in a study of cytomegalovirus exposure and HLA in healthy donors. The repertoire was sequenced with immunoSEQ multiplex PCR; TCRdb's copy has only in-frame clones and lacks some. The sample carries about 160,000 clones, 85% recorded once. The material sequenced was PBMCs. These receptors all come from a man aged 25 to 40 in good health and CMV-seropositive.

This chain links TRBV2 with TRBJ2-5; TRBD1 might be the D (6 bases). Looked up from germline, CDR1 is SNHLY and CDR2 is FYNNEI. Trimming removed 6 bases at V and 5 bases at J, with 25 bases between. The CDR3 has 17 residues. The CDR3 DNA sequence: TGTGCCAGCAGACCGGTGGAAGGGCAGGGGTTTGGGGAGACCCAGTACTTC. This encodes CASRPVEGQGFGETQYF.

J is TRBJ2-2 and V is TRBV6-5, with D tentatively TRBD2 (6 bases). The germline V gene encodes CDR1 MNHEY and CDR2 SVGAGI. The CDR3 totals 15 residues. V lost 4 bases and J lost 1, with 10 bases in between. The CDR3 nucleotides are TGTGCCAGCAGTTGGGGGGACTTGAACACCGGGGAGCTGTTTTTT. It codes for CASSWGDLNTGELFF.

The CDR3 is CASSYATSGEETQYF. CDR3 DNA: TGTGCCAGCAGTTACGCGACTAGCGGGGAGGAGACCCAGTACTTC. The rearrangement links TRBV6-5 to TRBJ2-5; 11 nucleotides line up with TRBD2. The CDR3 has 15 amino acids. Germline V gene data show CDR1 as MNHEY and CDR2 as SVGAGI. The V segment lost 2 bases and the J segment 5 bases; nucleotides outside the gene matches: 4.

This rearrangement joins TRBV5-1 to TRBJ2-7, with 7 positions matching TRBD1. Germline CDR1 SGHRS, CDR2 YFSETQ. V shed 2 bases, J shed 1 base, and the junction held 9 bases outside the gene matches. The CDR3 has 16 amino acids. The CDR3 loop reads CASSLEQGTRSYEQYF. For the CDR3, the DNA is TGCGCCAGCAGCTTAGAACAGGGGACCCGATCCTACGAGCAGTACTTC.

The table lists this clone with many counts. V and J are TRBV7-8 and TRBJ2-5, with TRBD1 identical over 7 bases. The CDR3 covers 14 residues. The V gene end was trimmed by 4 bases and the J gene end by 5 bases; junction bases not matched to a gene: 7. CDR1 and CDR2 from the germline V gene are SGHVS and FQNEAQ. This CDR3 reads CASSSGQTPETQYF. DNA for the CDR3: TGTGCCAGCAGCTCGGGACAGACGCCGGAGACCCAGTACTTC.

This sequence joins TRBV7-9 and TRBJ2-7; 7 bases align to TRBD1. The germline V gene has CDR1 SEHNR and CDR2 FQNEAQ (reference sequence). The CDR3 sequence is 16 residues long. V was pared by 4 bases and J by 4 bases, with 13 bases of the junction left unmatched. For the CDR3, the DNA is TGTGCCAGCAGCTCACCGTTGGGGACAGAGCTTTACGAGCAGTACTTC. This gives the protein CASSSPLGTELYEQYF.

This clone was detected once. The junction and the germline gene differ at one end; a read error may be behind it. CDR3 protein: CSVVSAGIREAQYF. The DNA of the CDR3 is TGCAGCGTTGTATCAGCGGGGATAAGAGAGGCCCAGTACTTC. The V and J genes are TRBV29-1 and TRBJ2-5, with TRBD2 matching over 7 bases. Germline loops: CDR1 SQVTM, CDR2 ANQGSEA. The CDR3 has 14 residues.

The chain has TRBV27 and TRBJ2-7, with D possibly TRBD1 on 6 matching bases. This CDR3 region has 16 residues. With 3 bases removed from V and 3 bases from J, the gap between germline ends came to 18 bases. Per the germline V gene, CDR1 is MNHEY and CDR2 is SMNVEV (reference sequence). The CDR3 DNA is TGTGCCAGCAGTTTCGTTTCCGGGACATTCCTCTACGAGCAGTACTTC. It encodes CASSFVSGTFLYEQYF.

The chain combines TRBV4-2 with TRBJ2-1; 15 bases are shared with TRBD2. The trim removed 4 bases at V and 4 bases at J, leaving 14 bases unmatched. The length of the CDR3 is 20 residues. Germline V lookup: CDR1 LGHNA, CDR2 YNFKEQ. The CDR3 DNA reads TGTGCCAGCAGCCCCGCCGGGACTAGCGGGGGGCCGTCCCCTTACAATGAGCAGTTCTTC. This sequence encodes CASSPAGTSGGPSPYNEQFF.

The J gene is TRBJ2-7, the V gene TRBV28, with 8 bases that match TRBD1. This CDR3 is 16 amino acids long. J lost 2 bases, V lost 6 bases, and 12 bases had no gene match. Germline V CDR1 and CDR2: MDHEN, SYDVKM. The CDR3: CASSDLPGQETYEQYF. CDR3 coding DNA: TGTGCCAGCAGCGATCTCCCGGGACAGGAGACCTACGAGCAGTACTTC.

The rearrangement joins TRBV4-3 to TRBJ2-3; 8 positions match TRBD2. The junction had 8 bases not matched to a gene; V was cut back by 2 bases and J by 1 base. CDR1 and CDR2 from the germline V gene are LGHNA and YSLEER. This CDR3 is built from 17 residues. CDR3: CASSQSVGGGRTDTQYF. CDR3 in DNA: TGCGCCAGCAGCCAATCCGTAGGCGGGGGGCGCACAGATACGCAGTATTTT.

Points on this clone: Sequence at one end of the junction differs from germline and may be a read error. This sequence joins TRBV7-7 and TRBJ1-3; D gene ambiguous. From germline, CDR1 is SSHAT and CDR2 FNYEAQ (reference sequence). The CDR3 covers 14 residues. The CDR3 sequence is CASSLGSSGNTIYF. CDR3 in DNA: TGTGCTAGCAGCTTAGGCAGCTCTGGAAACACCATATATTTT.

V usage is TRBV4-1 and J usage is TRBJ2-7; 8 bases line up with TRBD2. V lost 1 base and J lost 2; bases outside the gene matches: 10. The CDR3 extends over 17 amino acids. CDR1 MGHRA and CDR2 YSYEKL come from the germline V gene. CDR3 loop: CASSQVSERGSAYEQYF. CDR3 coding DNA: TGCGCCAGCAGCCAAGTGAGCGAGCGGGGGAGCGCCTACGAGCAGTACTTC.

This chain links TRBV10-3 with TRBJ2-5, with 7 bases lining up with TRBD1. The CDR3 contains 15 residues. With 4 bases clipped from V and 2 bases from J, the junction kept 7 bases outside the gene matches. Germline CDR1 and CDR2: ENHRY and SYGVKD. CDR3 in DNA: TGTGCCATCAGTGGATCCAGGGGGATACAAGAGACCCAGTACTTC. Translated, it gives CAISGSRGIQETQYF.

A single count supports this clone. The rearrangement uses TRBV9 and TRBJ2-6, with 9 bases aligning to TRBD1. CDR1 is SGDLS and CDR2 is YYNGEE in the germline V gene. CDR3 length: 18 residues. The ends lost 0 bases at V and 4 bases at J; junction bases unmatched: 8. The DNA for the CDR3 is TGTGCCAGCAGCGTAGAGGGACAGGGAAGGTTCGGGGCCAACGTCCTGACTTTC. This codes for CASSVEGQGRFGANVLTF.